This entry lists 29 T cell receptor beta chains sequenced from one sample in a study of T cell clonotyping in hematopoietic cell transplantation. TCRdb's copy holds only in-frame clones and misses some; the assay was immunoSEQ multiplex PCR. Of 35,000 to 45,000 clones listed, approximately 94% are singletons. The sequencing sample was made of peripheral blood mononuclear cells. Receptors were obtained from a woman in her 50s in good health. Some clones in this sample may be carry-over from other donors' samples.

CDR3: CASSRSGGDGYTF. CDR3 sequence (DNA): TGCGCCAGCAGCCGGTCAGGGGGCGATGGCTACACCTTC. This chain uses TRBV5-1 with TRBJ1-2; 8 positions match TRBD1. The CDR3 extends over 13 amino acids. Germline loops: CDR1 SGHRS, CDR2 YFSETQ. With V trimmed by 4 bases and J by 6 bases, 5 bases remained unmatched.

J is TRBJ1-2 and V is TRBV19; D gene unclear. Germline CDR1 LNHDA, CDR2 SQIVND (reference sequence). The V end was cut by 5 bases, the J end by 4 bases, with 14 bases between. The CDR3 spans 14 residues. CDR3 bases: TGTGCCAGTAGTCCAGCCTCGCCTCCCTATGGCTACACCTTC. As protein: CASSPASPPYGYTF. The full variable domain, in which reference TRBV19 and TRBJ1-2 provide the parts outside the CDR3, is DGGITQSPKYLFRKEGQNVTLSCEQNLNHDAMYWYRQDPGQGLRLIYYSQIVNDFQKGDIAEGYSVSREKKESFPLTVTSAQKNPTAFYLCASSPASPPYGYTFGSGTRLTVV.

In DNA form, the CDR3 reads TGTGCCAGCCGACTGGGCTCTGGAAACACCATATATTTT. Translation: CASRLGSGNTIYF. V and J are TRBV7-8 and TRBJ1-3; D is unresolved. With 8 bases removed from V and 0 bases from J, the gap between germline ends came to 8 bases. This CDR3 is 13 amino acids long. Germline values: CDR1 SGHVS, CDR2 FQNEAQ. The full variable domain, rest sourced from reference TRBV7-8 and TRBJ1-3, is GAGVSQSPRYKVAKRGQDVALRCDPISGHVSLFWYQQALGQGPEFLTYFQNEAQLDKSGLPSDRFFAERPEGSVSTLKIQRTQQEDSAVYLCASRLGSGNTIYFGEGSWLTVV.

This chain links TRBV5-1 with TRBJ1-2, with no clear D. Germline loops: CDR1 SGHRS, CDR2 YFSETQ. V gave up 5 bases and J gave up 4 bases, with 27 bases separating them. The CDR3 is 18 amino acids. As DNA, the CDR3 is TGCGCCAGCAGTCTCTCCACGGTGTCGAAGGACGGCCGCTATGGCTACACCTTC. This codes for CASSLSTVSKDGRYGYTF.

The chain combines TRBV21-1 with TRBJ1-2; TRBD1, the table's D call, was not compared with the DNA. TRBV21-1 is described as a pseudogene. This CDR3 has 14 amino acids. CDR3 bases: TGTGCCAGCAGCTACAGGGGGCTCGGCTATGGCTACACCTTC. The encoded protein is CASSYRGLGYGYTF.

The chain carries TRBV4-2 and TRBJ2-7; D remains ambiguous. The V end lost 0 bases, the J end lost 2 bases, and 11 bases lay between the germline ends. CDR1 is LGHNA, CDR2 YNFKEQ, per germline. This CDR3 has 15 amino acids. CDR3 sequence reads: CASSQEDGDTYEQYF. DNA for the CDR3: TGTGCCAGCAGCCAAGAAGACGGTGACACCTACGAGCAGTACTTC.

The chain carries TRBV5-1 and TRBJ1-4; D ambiguous. The V gene's germline CDR1 is SGHRS and CDR2 YFSETQ. The CDR3 has 15 residues. V lost 0 bases to trimming and J lost 0 bases, with 6 bases between them. CDR3 amino acids: CASSLAGTTNEKLFF. The CDR3 region has the DNA TGCGCCAGCAGCTTGGCTGGAACAACTAATGAAAAACTGTTTTTT.

The CDR3 bases are TGTGCCAGCAGCTTAGGTGACTACACCTTC. This codes for CASSLGDYTF. The gene calls are TRBV7-2 and TRBJ1-2, with no clear D. V was pared by 1 base and J by 10 bases, with 4 bases between. Germline V gives CDR1 SGHTA, CDR2 FQGNSA. The CDR3 sequence is 10 residues long.

Within the sample, this clone is medium-sized (0.01 to 0.1%). V is TRBV7-2 and J is TRBJ2-5; 8 positions agree with TRBD2. This CDR3 is 14 amino acids long. The V and J ends lost 2 bases and 5 bases, in that order; junction bases with no gene match: 4. Germline assignment: CDR1 SGHTA and CDR2 FQGNSA. The CDR3 region is CASSLPGGMETQYF. The CDR3 DNA is TGTGCCAGCAGCTTACCGGGGGGGATGGAGACCCAGTACTTC.

This rearrangement joins TRBV19 to TRBJ2-2, with 7 nucleotides matching TRBD2. With 5 bases clipped from V and 0 bases from J, the junction kept 6 bases outside the gene matches. The CDR3 spans 16 residues. Germline assignment: CDR1 LNHDA and CDR2 SQIVND (reference sequence). The CDR3 reads CASSRGGGTNTGELFF. The CDR3 region has the DNA TGTGCCAGTAGTCGCGGCGGGGGAACGAACACCGGGGAGCTGTTTTTT.

The rearrangement links TRBV11-3 to TRBJ2-7, with TRBD2 matching over 9 bases. Germline CDR1 and CDR2: SGHNT and YENEEA. The CDR3 has 16 amino acids. The trim removed 3 bases at V and 9 bases at J, leaving 15 bases unmatched. DNA of the CDR3: TGTGCCAGCAGCTTGGGCGGGGGGGACAGCCGTTTTGGGCAGTACTTC. This encodes CASSLGGGDSRFGQYF.

This chain links TRBV9 with TRBJ2-7; no clear D. V was pared by 0 bases and J by 2 bases, with 9 bases between. CDR3 length: 14 amino acids. Germline V gene sequence: CDR1 SGDLS, CDR2 YYNGEE. Here the CDR3 DNA reads TGTGCCAGCAGCGTAGGGTTTGCGGCCTACGAGCAGTACTTC. It specifies CASSVGFAAYEQYF.

The genes are TRBV5-1 and TRBJ1-2; 10 positions agree with TRBD1. The CDR3 runs 14 residues. CDR1 SGHRS and CDR2 YFSETQ come from the germline V gene. After removal of 0 bases from V and 5 bases from J, the junction contained 1 base not matched to a gene. CDR3 sequence: CASSLEGQGYGYTF. The CDR3 DNA follows: TGCGCCAGCAGCTTGGAGGGACAGGGGTATGGCTACACCTTC.

This clone was seen a handful of times. This chain joins TRBV5-1 and TRBJ1-2; 7 bases map to TRBD1. Trimming at V came to 0 bases and at J to 3 bases, leaving 2 bases not matched to a gene. This CDR3 contains 14 residues. The germline gives CDR1 SGHRS, CDR2 YFSETQ. The CDR3, as DNA: TGCGCCAGCAGCTTGGGACAGGGATACTATGGCTACACCTTC. Protein product: CASSLGQGYYGYTF.

The gene calls are TRBV19 and TRBJ1-5, with D uncertain. Germline V lookup: CDR1 LNHDA, CDR2 SQIVND (reference sequence). The V and J ends lost 7 bases and 5 bases respectively, with 12 bases between them. The CDR3 covers 13 residues. CDR3 nucleotides: TGTGCCAGTAATCTTCGGCGGGATCAGCCCCAGCATTTT. Translation gives CASNLRRDQPQHF.

This chain joins TRBV5-1 and TRBJ1-1; D gene unclear. Germline loops: CDR1 SGHRS, CDR2 YFSETQ. The length of the CDR3 is 13 residues. Deletions cut 5 bases from V and 5 bases from J, with 13 bases between. CDR3 sequence: CASSSNRLTEAFF. The CDR3 nucleotides are TGCGCCAGCAGTAGTAACCGGTTAACTGAAGCTTTCTTT.

The rearrangement joins TRBV2 to TRBJ1-2, with D tentatively TRBD1 (6 bases). V was pared by 5 bases and J by 7 bases, with 14 bases between. Germline CDR1 SNHLY, CDR2 FYNNEI. The CDR3 covers 13 residues. The CDR3 here is CASSSRGLGGYTF. The CDR3 DNA reads TGTGCCAGCAGTTCCAGGGGACTAGGTGGCTACACCTTC.

The chain carries TRBV19 and TRBJ1-4; D unresolved. Trimming took off 5 bases at V and 5 bases at J, with 15 bases between the two ends. Germline values: CDR1 LNHDA, CDR2 SQIVND (reference sequence). The CDR3 runs 15 residues. The CDR3 sequence is CASSFGGFRNEKLFF. The CDR3 nucleotides are TGTGCCAGTAGTTTTGGCGGATTCCGCAATGAAAAACTGTTTTTT.

The count of this clone is one. V and J are TRBV10-3 and TRBJ1-2; D is undetermined. Deletions cut 4 bases from V and 9 bases from J, with 12 bases between. Germline lookup yields CDR1 ENHRY and CDR2 SYGVKD. The CDR3 has 12 amino acids. The CDR3 here is CAISAKGSSYTF. In nucleotides, the CDR3 is TGTGCCATCAGTGCAAAGGGTAGTAGCTACACCTTC.

The chain employs TRBV11-3 and TRBJ2-7, with 10 nucleotides matching TRBD2. The junction had 11 bases not matched to a gene; V was cut back by 7 bases and J by 5 bases. The CDR3 is 15 amino acids. Germline CDR1 reads SGHNT; CDR2 reads YENEEA. The CDR3 protein is CASTPGLATRDEQYF. CDR3 nucleotides: TGTGCCAGCACCCCGGGACTAGCGACCCGGGACGAGCAGTACTTC.

The J gene is TRBJ2-5, the V gene TRBV11-3; 7 bases fit TRBD1. The V gene end was trimmed by 5 bases and the J gene end by 5 bases; junction bases not matched to a gene: 8. Germline CDR1 SGHNT, CDR2 YENEEA. The CDR3 has 14 amino acids. The CDR3 spells CASSGRTGSETQYF. CDR3 sequence (DNA): TGTGCCAGCAGCGGTCGGACAGGAAGCGAGACCCAGTACTTC.

V gene TRBV5-1 combines with J gene TRBJ2-3, with no clear D. Germline V gene lookup returns CDR1 SGHRS and CDR2 YFSETQ. The CDR3 has 13 residues. V lost 4 bases and J lost 1, with 7 bases in between. CDR3 DNA sequence: TGCGCCAGCAGCGCCCCGGGCACAGATACGCAGTATTTT. Residues: CASSAPGTDTQYF.

The chain links TRBV4-3 to TRBJ1-2, with 11 bases matching TRBD1. The ends lost 4 bases at V and 7 bases at J; junction bases unmatched: 8. Germline CDR1 is LGHNA and CDR2 is YSLEER. CDR3 length: 15 amino acids. CDR3 coding DNA: TGCGCCAGCAGCCCCCGGGACAGGGGGTATACTGGCTACACCTTC. It codes for CASSPRDRGYTGYTF.

The V gene is TRBV6-1, the J gene TRBJ2-2; D gene ambiguous. Germline assignment: CDR1 MNHNS and CDR2 SASEGT. V lost 11 bases and J lost 5, with 12 bases in between. This CDR3 comprises 12 residues. The CDR3 nucleotides are TGTGCCTCCAGCTTGGGGACCGGGGAGCTGTTTTTT. Translation gives CASSLGTGELFF.

This clone has just one count. V and J are TRBV9 and TRBJ2-3; D is possibly TRBD1 or TRBD2 (6 bases each). V was cut by 4 bases and J by 2 bases, with 14 bases left in between. This CDR3 has 15 residues. Germline CDR1 SGDLS, CDR2 YYNGEE. The CDR3 DNA reads TGTGCCAGCAGCCCCCTTTCGGGGGCCACAGATACGCAGTATTTT. Translation: CASSPLSGATDTQYF.

V is TRBV5-5 and J is TRBJ2-5; D gene uncertain. Looked up from germline, CDR1 is SGHKS and CDR2 is YYEKEE (reference sequence). This CDR3 is built from 13 residues. V was trimmed by 0 bases and J by 3 bases, leaving 6 bases between them. CDR3 nucleotide sequence: TGTGCCAGCAGCTTGGCCACAGAAGAGACCCAGTACTTC. This sequence encodes CASSLATEETQYF.

The chain has TRBV4-1 and TRBJ2-1, with D maybe TRBD2 (7 bases). V lost 4 bases and J lost 9, with 19 bases in between. The germline CDR1 and CDR2 sequences are MGHRA and YSYEKL. The CDR3 totals 15 residues. This chain's CDR3 is CASSPQGGGGGEQFF. The CDR3 DNA sequence: TGCGCCAGCAGCCCCCAGGGAGGGGGAGGGGGTGAGCAGTTCTTC.

This chain joins TRBV19 and TRBJ1-3; D remains ambiguous. The V and J ends lost 1 base and 3 bases respectively, with 7 bases between them. CDR1 and CDR2 (germline): LNHDA, SQIVND (reference sequence). CDR3 size: 14 residues. The CDR3 loop is CASSIADGGNTIYF. The CDR3 bases are TGTGCCAGTAGTATAGCCGACGGTGGAAACACCATATATTTT.

This chain links TRBV5-4 with TRBJ2-3, with 9 bases fitting TRBD2. Unmatched junction bases numbered 9, after V lost 4 bases and J lost 3 bases. Germline CDR1 is SGHNT and CDR2 is YYREEE (reference sequence). The CDR3 has 16 residues. The CDR3 nucleotides are TGTGCCAGCAGCAAGGATGGCGGGGGGGCGACAGATACGCAGTATTTT. This codes for CASSKDGGGATDTQYF.